In this sample, the clone carrying this TCR beta chain turned up once. This entry is derived from a study of blood T cell repertoires in COVID-19. As for the study in general: Some COVID-19 samples were acute and others convalescent; all came from the United States, Italy and Spain.

Authors' analysis steps: Reference gene primers were amplified, and this amplification served to estimate nucleated cell counts. Method: immunoSEQ multiplex PCR; TCRdb's copy keeps in-frame clones and lacks some. The V and J calls and clone size are taken from that table; D and trimming were inferred from the DNA. Of under 150,000 clones listed, more than 75% are singletons. Sequenced input: peripheral blood. This clonotype was sampled from a human donor in a cohort sampled during active COVID-19.

CDR3 amino acids: CASSEGTGIDGYTF. The CDR3 DNA is TGCGCCAGCAGTGAAGGGACAGGGATAGATGGCTACACCTTC. The chain uses TRBV5-1 and TRBJ1-2, with 9 bases lining up with TRBD1. The CDR3 loop spans 14 amino acids. V trimming: 5 bases; J trimming: 6 bases; junction bases outside the gene matches: 8. CDR1 is SGHRS, CDR2 YFSETQ, per germline.